A single sample is the source of the 32 T cell receptor beta chains below, sequenced in a study of blood T cell repertoires in COVID-19. TCRdb keeps only in-frame clones here, not all; method: immunoSEQ multiplex PCR. The repertoire holds about 320,000 clones, with more than 80% as singletons. Material: peripheral blood. Every receptor here comes from a man aged 18-30 years who had recovered from COVID-19.

The chain recombines TRBV4-1 with TRBJ2-7; the match to TRBD2 covers 9 bases. Germline CDR1 reads MGHRA; CDR2 reads YSYEKL. The length of the CDR3 is 14 residues. J gave up 3 bases and V 3 bases, and 3 bases lay outside the gene matches. The CDR3 coding sequence is TGCGCCAGCAGCCAGATAGCGGGGGACTACGAGCAGTACTTC. This gives the protein CASSQIAGDYEQYF.

V is TRBV18 and J is TRBJ1-1, with 7 bases aligning to TRBD1. CDR3 length: 12 residues. CDR1 and CDR2 (germline): KGHSH, LQKENI. With 3 bases clipped from V and 8 bases from J, the junction kept 3 bases outside the gene matches. The CDR3 region is CASSPRGQEAFF. The CDR3 DNA follows: TGTGCCAGCTCACCGAGGGGACAGGAAGCTTTCTTT. The complete variable domain, with remaining parts taken from reference TRBV18 and TRBJ1-1, reads NAGVMQNPRHLVRRRGQEARLRCSPMKGHSHVYWYRQLPEEGLKFMVYLQKENIIDESGMPKERFSAEFPKEGPSILRIQQVVRGDSAAYFCASSPRGQEAFFGQGTRLTVV.

V usage is TRBV27 and J usage is TRBJ1-2; D is possibly TRBD1 (6 bases). The CDR3 has 15 amino acids. Trimming pared 1 base from V and 6 bases from J, leaving 15 bases between. The germline V gene has CDR1 MNHEY and CDR2 SMNVEV (reference sequence). The CDR3 reads CASSLYPRGKDGYTF. Written as DNA, the CDR3 is TGTGCCAGCAGTTTATACCCCAGGGGAAAGGATGGCTACACCTTC.

The chain recombines TRBV7-8 with TRBJ2-7; D might be TRBD1 (6 bases). Trimming removed 8 bases from V and 0 bases from J, with 14 bases in between. There are 14 residues in the CDR3. Germline CDR1 is SGHVS and CDR2 is FQNEAQ. The CDR3 DNA reads as TGTGCCAGCGGACGGACAGAGACCTCCTACGAGCAGTACTTC. The encoded protein is CASGRTETSYEQYF. The entire variable domain, with the rest obtained from reference TRBV7-8 and TRBJ2-7, is as follows: GAGVSQSPRYKVAKRGQDVALRCDPISGHVSLFWYQQALGQGPEFLTYFQNEAQLDKSGLPSDRFFAERPEGSVSTLKIQRTQQEDSAVYLCASGRTETSYEQYFGPGTRLTVT.

This chain joins TRBV7-3 and TRBJ2-1, with TRBD2 identical over 9 bases. Germline CDR1 reads SGHTA; CDR2 reads FQGTGA. Trimming removed 4 bases from V and 4 bases from J; junction bases left unmatched: 8. The CDR3 contains 16 residues. CDR3 sequence (DNA): TGTGCCAGCAGCTCCAGAGCTAGCGGGGCATACAATGAGCAGTTCTTC. Protein: CASSSRASGAYNEQFF. Full variable domain (missing parts from reference TRBV7-3 and TRBJ2-1): GAGVSQTPSNKVTEKGKYVELRCDPISGHTALYWYRQSLGQGPEFLIYFQGTGAADDSGLPNDRFFAVRPEGSVSTLKIQRTERGDSAVYLCASSSRASGAYNEQFFGPGTRLTVL.

J is TRBJ2-5 and V is TRBV12-5, with 7 bases fitting TRBD1. Per germline, CDR1 LGHNT and CDR2 FRNRAP. The CDR3 spans 17 residues. V shed 3 bases and J 1 base; nucleotides not matched to a gene: 11. In DNA, the CDR3 is TGTGCTAGTGGTTTCGACCTTGACAGGGACCTCCAAGAGACCCAGTACTTC. Protein: CASGFDLDRDLQETQYF.

The chain has TRBV9 and TRBJ2-3, with unresolved D. Germline values: CDR1 SGDLS, CDR2 YYNGEE. This CDR3 has 12 amino acids. The V end lost 4 bases, the J end lost 6 bases, and 9 bases lay between the germline ends. CDR3 amino acids: CASSPTRDTQYF. The CDR3 region has the DNA TGTGCCAGCAGCCCTACCCGGGATACGCAGTATTTT. The full variable domain, rest sourced from reference TRBV9 and TRBJ2-3, is DSGVTQTPKHLITATGQRVTLRCSPRSGDLSVYWYQQSLDQGLQFLIQYYNGEERAKGNILERFSAQQFPDLHSELNLSSLELGDSALYFCASSPTRDTQYFGPGTRLTVL.

The chain links TRBV7-9 to TRBJ2-5; TRBD2 agrees at 11 bases. V was clipped by 4 bases and J by 1 base; unmatched bases: 5. Germline V gene lookup returns CDR1 SEHNR and CDR2 FQNEAQ (reference sequence). The CDR3 sequence is 16 residues long. The CDR3 loop reads CASSSRLAGPQETQYF. The CDR3 DNA reads TGTGCCAGCAGCTCACGACTAGCGGGGCCCCAAGAGACCCAGTACTTC.

This clone was seen once. The V call is TRBV9, the J call TRBJ1-2; D is perhaps TRBD1 (5 bases). Germline values: CDR1 SGDLS, CDR2 YYNGEE. CDR3 size: 15 residues. Trimming took 3 bases from V and 3 from J, leaving 15 bases between them. The CDR3 reads CASSADTGDYYGYTF. The DNA of the CDR3 is TGTGCCAGCAGCGCGGACACCGGGGACTACTATGGCTACACCTTC.

A word on this clone: One end of the junction is discordant with germline, which a read error may explain. V and J are TRBV4-2 and TRBJ2-2; 10 nucleotides line up with TRBD1. This CDR3 is built from 15 residues. Germline V gives CDR1 LGHNA, CDR2 YNFKEQ. The CDR3 region is CASQSGQGDTGELFF. DNA for the CDR3: TGTGCCAGCCAAAGCGGACAGGGGGACACTGGGGAGCTGTTTTTT.

This chain links TRBV7-8 with TRBJ2-7; 13 nucleotides match TRBD2. The germline V gene encodes CDR1 SGHVS and CDR2 FQNEAQ. There are 18 residues in the CDR3. Trimming removed 5 bases from V and 0 bases from J; junction bases left unmatched: 10. The CDR3 is CASSLGLAGELSSYEQYF. CDR3 nucleotide sequence: TGTGCCAGCAGCCTTGGACTAGCGGGGGAGCTGAGCTCCTACGAGCAGTACTTC.

J is TRBJ2-1 and V is TRBV13; TRBD2 matches at 11 bases. CDR1 and CDR2 (germline): PRHDT, FYEKMQ (reference sequence). The CDR3 has 18 amino acids. The junction had 7 bases not matched to a gene; V was cut back by 1 base and J by 2 bases. DNA for the CDR3: TGTGCCAGCAGCTTAGAAACTAGCGGGGGAGCCCCCTACAATGAGCAGTTCTTC. The encoded protein is CASSLETSGGAPYNEQFF.

This rearrangement joins TRBV9 to TRBJ2-3; 8 nucleotides match TRBD1. V dropped 1 base and J dropped 3; count of bases not matched to a gene: 4. CDR1 and CDR2 (germline): SGDLS, YYNGEE. This CDR3 region has 15 residues. Here the CDR3 reads CASSVSGGRTDTQYF. The DNA of the CDR3 is TGTGCCAGCAGCGTATCAGGGGGCAGGACAGATACGCAGTATTTT.

DNA for the CDR3: TGCGCCAGCAGCCAGGGGGGAGCGACCGGCGAAAAACTGTTTTTT. It specifies CASSQGGATGEKLFF. This chain connects TRBV4-1 to TRBJ1-4, with D possibly matching TRBD1 (5 bases). The CDR3 is 15 residues long. Germline CDR1 is MGHRA and CDR2 is YSYEKL. V lost 3 bases and J 8 bases, leaving 16 bases between the germline ends.

The rearrangement links TRBV7-2 to TRBJ2-2; no reliable D call. V dropped 5 bases and J dropped 1 base, with 14 bases sitting between them. Germline lookup yields CDR1 SGHTA and CDR2 FQGNSA. The CDR3 has 16 residues. DNA for the CDR3: TGTGCCAGCAGCCGCCCGGGTAACGAGAACACCGGGGAGCTGTTTTTT. Translated: CASSRPGNENTGELFF.

The V and J genes are TRBV4-2 and TRBJ2-1, with D maybe TRBD2 (5 bases). V was cut by 1 base and J by 7 bases, with 5 bases left in between. Germline V gene data show CDR1 as LGHNA and CDR2 as YNFKEQ. This CDR3 contains 12 residues. The CDR3 region has the DNA TGTGCCAGCAGCCAAGGAGGGAATGAGCAGTTCTTC. This codes for CASSQGGNEQFF.

The rearrangement joins TRBV4-3 to TRBJ2-7, with D possibly TRBD2 on 5 matching bases. In germline, CDR1 is LGHNA, CDR2 YSLEER. Deletions cut 0 bases from V and 5 bases from J, with 17 bases between. The CDR3 has 16 residues. In DNA, the CDR3 is TGCGCCAGCAGCCAAGATAGAGGGCACGGTTTGAACGAGCAGTACTTC. This translates into CASSQDRGHGLNEQYF.

The chain combines TRBV9 with TRBJ2-7, with D perhaps TRBD2 (7 bases). Trimming took off 5 bases at V and 3 bases at J, with 18 bases between the two ends. The CDR3 extends over 15 amino acids. From germline, CDR1 is SGDLS and CDR2 YYNGEE. The CDR3 spells CASSPAGGGIYEQYF. In DNA, the CDR3 is TGTGCCAGCAGTCCCGCGGGCGGGGGCATCTACGAGCAGTACTTC. Drawing the rest from reference TRBV9 and TRBJ2-7, the complete variable domain is DSGVTQTPKHLITATGQRVTLRCSPRSGDLSVYWYQQSLDQGLQFLIQYYNGEERAKGNILERFSAQQFPDLHSELNLSSLELGDSALYFCASSPAGGGIYEQYFGPGTRLTVT.

The table lists this clone with a few counts. The chain recombines TRBV28 with TRBJ2-7, with D unresolved. Trimming left V 5 bases short and J 4 bases short, with 6 bases between. This CDR3 has 11 amino acids. In germline, CDR1 is MDHEN, CDR2 SYDVKM. In nucleotides, the CDR3 is TGTGCCAGCAGTGTCGGTTACGAGCAGTACTTC. It translates to CASSVGYEQYF.

The chain is built from TRBV27 and TRBJ2-7; 7 bases are a match to TRBD2. After removal of 8 bases from V and 4 bases from J, the junction contained 8 bases not matched to a gene. The CDR3 length is 13 residues. The germline CDR1 and CDR2 sequences are MNHEY and SMNVEV (reference sequence). The CDR3: CASRGESLYEQYF. CDR3 bases: TGTGCCAGCCGGGGGGAGAGTTTATACGAGCAGTACTTC.

The chain recombines TRBV9 with TRBJ1-5, with D possibly being TRBD1 (5 bases). Germline V CDR1 and CDR2: SGDLS, YYNGEE. The CDR3 length is 14 residues. The V gene lost 3 bases and the J gene lost 0 bases, with 7 bases spanning the gap. Here the CDR3 reads CASSAGRSNQPQHF. As DNA, the CDR3 is TGTGCCAGCAGCGCAGGGCGTAGCAATCAGCCCCAGCATTTT.

The gene calls are TRBV11-2 and TRBJ2-7; D is possibly TRBD1 (5 bases). Germline V gene lookup returns CDR1 SGHAT and CDR2 FQNNGV. Trimming removed 1 base at V and 3 bases at J, with 10 bases between. The CDR3 totals 14 residues. CDR3 loop: CASSLGREGYEQYF. The CDR3 nucleotides read TGTGCCAGCAGCTTAGGCAGGGAAGGCTACGAGCAGTACTTC. Full variable domain (rest looked up from reference TRBV11-2 and TRBJ2-7): EAGVAQSPRYKIIEKRQSVAFWCNPISGHATLYWYQQILGQGPKLLIQFQNNGVVDDSQLPKDRFSAERLKGVDSTLKIQPAKLEDSAVYLCASSLGREGYEQYFGPGTRLTVT.

Notes on this clone: The same CDR3 also results from other DNA sequences found in this sample. CDR3 coding DNA: TGTGCCAGCAGTCCCAGAAGCAATGAGCAGTTCTTC. Its protein is CASSPRSNEQFF. The V and J genes are TRBV12-3 or TRBV12-4 and TRBJ2-1; the D is unclear. This CDR3 comprises 12 residues. V was cut by 5 bases and J by 6 bases, with 8 bases left in between.

This chain links TRBV30 with TRBJ2-7, with D unclear. Germline V CDR1 and CDR2: GTSNPN, SVGIG (reference sequence). V lost 4 bases to trimming and J lost 3 bases, with 13 bases between them. This CDR3 comprises 13 residues. CDR3: CAWTDKVFYEQYF. CDR3 nucleotides: TGTGCCTGGACAGACAAAGTTTTCTACGAGCAGTACTTC. Full variable domain (missing parts from reference TRBV30 and TRBJ2-7): SQTIHQWPATLVQPVGSPLSLECTVEGTSNPNLYWYRQAAGRGLQLLFYSVGIGQISSEVPQNLSASRPQDRQFILSSKKLLLSDSGFYLCAWTDKVFYEQYFGPGTRLTVT.

The rearrangement links TRBV5-4 to TRBJ2-2, with 8 positions matching TRBD1. Germline CDR1 and CDR2: SGHNT and YYREEE (reference sequence). V was clipped by 4 bases and J by 0 bases; unmatched bases: 14. The CDR3 spans 19 residues. CDR3 in amino acids: CASSPGGQGPYANTGELFF. CDR3 nucleotide sequence: TGTGCCAGCAGCCCAGGTGGACAGGGCCCCTATGCGAACACCGGGGAGCTGTTTTTT.

The CDR3 DNA sequence: TGTGCCAGCACCCCCGAAGGGACAGGGGGTCAGGAGCAGTTCTTC. Protein sequence: CASTPEGTGGQEQFF. The chain carries TRBV9 and TRBJ2-1; 11 positions agree with TRBD1. The CDR3 runs to 15 residues. V shed 6 bases and J 10 bases; nucleotides not matched to a gene: 12. The germline V gene encodes CDR1 SGDLS and CDR2 YYNGEE.

Here the CDR3 reads CASSQAPAGGAGDTQYF. The DNA for the CDR3 is TGTGCCAGCAGCCAAGCCCCTGCGGGAGGGGCGGGAGATACGCAGTATTTT. The chain employs TRBV3-1 (or the pseudogene TRBV3-2) and TRBJ2-3, with TRBD2 matching over 9 bases. Trimming cost V 1 base and J 5 bases; bases outside gene matches: 10. The germline CDR1 and CDR2 sequences are LGHDT and YNNKEL (reference sequence). This CDR3 has 17 residues.

The J gene is TRBJ1-2, the V gene TRBV4-3; D gene uncertain. CDR1 and CDR2 from the germline V gene are LGHNA and YSLEER. The V end lost 0 bases, the J end lost 4 bases, and 12 bases lay between the germline ends. This CDR3 is built from 15 residues. For the CDR3, the DNA is TGCGCCAGCAGCCAAGAGAGTACGCTTAGCTATGGCTACACCTTC. Translation gives CASSQESTLSYGYTF.

The CDR3 sequence is CASSVGLEDSPLHF. Here the CDR3 DNA reads TGTGCCAGCAGCGTCGGCCTAGAGGATTCACCCCTCCACTTT. V is TRBV9 and J is TRBJ1-6; no definite D call. V was trimmed by 2 bases and J by 8 bases, leaving 11 bases between them. The CDR3 is made up of 14 amino acids. Germline CDR1 is SGDLS and CDR2 is YYNGEE.

The CDR3 sequence: CAGDRALSEQYF. CDR3 sequence (DNA): TGTGCCGGGGACAGGGCTCTTTCCGAGCAGTACTTC. The genes are TRBV30 and TRBJ2-7, with 9 nucleotides matching TRBD1. V lost 8 bases and J lost 6; bases outside the gene matches: 8. CDR1 and CDR2 (germline): GTSNPN, SVGIG (reference sequence). The CDR3 has 12 amino acids.

V usage is TRBV28 and J usage is TRBJ2-4; tentative D call: TRBD2 (5 bases). The CDR3 is made up of 12 amino acids. V lost 2 bases and J 6 bases, leaving 5 bases between the germline ends. CDR1 is MDHEN, CDR2 SYDVKM, per germline. The CDR3 loop is CASSLEGNIQYF. The CDR3 coding sequence is TGTGCCAGCAGTTTAGAGGGAAACATTCAGTACTTC.

The chain couples TRBV6-4 to TRBJ1-3; 7 bases are a match to TRBD1. V shed 4 bases and J 4 bases; nucleotides not matched to a gene: 7. CDR1 MRHNA and CDR2 SNTAGT come from the germline V gene. The CDR3 spans 15 residues. As DNA, the CDR3 is TGTGCCAGCAGTGCCTTGACAGGGATCGGAAACACCATATATTTT. It is translated as CASSALTGIGNTIYF.